The 14 T cell receptor beta chains given below trace back to one sample, sequenced in a study of blood T cells in healthy people across ages. Primers used in a second PCR of about 6 to 11 cycles were a sample-barcoded 5' primer and a J-beta primer mix. Using its own MiXCR run on the 5' RACE reads, TCRdb lists one record per CDR3 protein. The sample has about 1,800,000 distinct CDR3 sequences; roughly 27% are singletons. The specimen was blood. All receptors come from a woman younger than 45 in good health.

The J gene is TRBJ2-1, the V gene TRBV29-1, with 9 bases identical to TRBD2. J lost 6 bases, V lost 3 bases, and 6 bases had no gene match. The CDR3 has 14 amino acids. Germline loops: CDR1 SQVTM, CDR2 ANQGSEA. The CDR3 reads CSVDRAGGFNEQFF. In nucleotides, the CDR3 is TGCAGCGTTGACAGGGCGGGAGGGTTCAATGAGCAGTTCTTC.

This clonotype was observed a few times. The CDR3: CASSPEGGDGELFF. As DNA, the CDR3 is TGTGCCAGCTCCCCCGAAGGGGGGGATGGGGAGCTGTTTTTT. The gene calls are TRBV9 and TRBJ2-2; D is perhaps TRBD2 (7 bases). The length of the CDR3 is 14 residues. Looked up from germline, CDR1 is SGDLS and CDR2 is YYNGEE. The V end lost 7 bases, the J end lost 8 bases, and 18 bases lay between the germline ends.

V usage is TRBV5-7 and J usage is TRBJ1-2, with D possibly matching TRBD1 (5 bases). TRBV5-7 is noted as an ORF with a role that remains uncertain. This CDR3 contains 12 residues. V was cut by 9 bases and J by 2 bases, with 11 bases left in between. The CDR3 sequence is CATSGRNYGYTF. In DNA form, the CDR3 reads TGTGCCACATCGGGGCGGAACTATGGCTACACCTTC.

The chain recombines TRBV28 with TRBJ2-6, with D perhaps matching TRBD1 or TRBD2 (6 bases each). Between the trimmed V and J ends, which lost 5 bases and 2 bases, there was a span of 10 bases. The CDR3 runs 15 residues. Germline CDR1 is MDHEN and CDR2 is SYDVKM. The CDR3 loop reads CASSIGGTGANVLTF. The DNA for the CDR3 is TGTGCCAGCAGTATCGGGGGCACTGGGGCCAACGTCCTGACTTTC.

On this clonotype itself: Possible read error: a much larger clone is one base away. This rearrangement joins TRBV29-1 to TRBJ2-5; D ambiguous. The ends were cut back, 4 bases at V and 11 bases at J, with 23 bases in the middle. This CDR3 has 14 amino acids. Germline-derived CDR1 and CDR2 are SQVTM and ANQGSEA. CDR3: CSVGLLATTYEQYF. The CDR3 DNA reads TGCAGCGTTGGATTGTTGGCAACAACCTATGAGCAGTACTTC.

This clonotype was observed a few times. One end of the junction does not line up with germline, which may come from a read error. CDR3 nucleotides: TGTGCCAGCAGCTTGGTGGGGGGGTCCAATGAGCGGTTCTTC. It translates to CASSLVGGSNERFF. V and J are TRBV5-5 and TRBJ2-1; 7 bases line up with TRBD2. CDR1 is SGHKS and CDR2 is YYEKEE in the germline V gene (reference sequence). CDR3 size: 14 residues.

This clonotype occurred many times. The V gene is TRBV5-1, the J gene TRBJ2-7, with TRBD1 as a possible D gene (6 bases). The length of the CDR3 is 14 residues. V lost 4 bases to trimming and J lost 7 bases, with 18 bases between them. CDR1 and CDR2 from the germline V gene are SGHRS and YFSETQ. The CDR3 DNA reads TGCGCCAGCAGCCAGGGTAAGCAGGGGAAAGAGCAGTACTTC. Its protein product is CASSQGKQGKEQYF.

The CDR3 spells CASSLSSGQGYNEQFF. In DNA form, the CDR3 reads TGTGCCAGCAGTTTATCCTCGGGACAGGGCTACAATGAGCAGTTCTTC. The chain employs TRBV27 and TRBJ2-1, with 9 bases aligning to TRBD1. CDR3 length equals 16 residues. Germline CDR1 and CDR2: MNHEY and SMNVEV (reference sequence). After removal of 0 bases from V and 3 bases from J, the junction contained 3 bases not matched to a gene.

This clonotype was seen at least ten times. The chain uses TRBV20-1 and TRBJ2-1, with TRBD2 matching over 7 bases. The junction had 8 bases not matched to a gene; V was cut back by 0 bases and J by 12 bases. There are 13 residues in the CDR3. Germline assignment: CDR1 DFQATT and CDR2 SNEGSKA (reference sequence). CDR3 loop: CSARDESGTLQFF. CDR3 DNA: TGCAGTGCTAGAGATGAAAGCGGGACTCTGCAGTTCTTC.

This clonotype was counted at least ten times. This chain links TRBV4-1 with TRBJ1-6; 10 bases agree with TRBD1. The CDR3 spans 17 residues. V dropped 1 base and J dropped 10; count of bases not matched to a gene: 10. CDR1 and CDR2 (germline): MGHRA, YSYEKL. CDR3 in DNA: TGCGCCAGCAGCCAAGGACAGGGGGCGCAAGGATTATCACCCCTCCACTTT. It codes for CASSQGQGAQGLSPLHF.

In the case of this clonotype: The CDR3 end shows no conserved phenylalanine or tryptophan, and so a read error is likely. The chain employs TRBV29-1 and TRBJ2-1; the D call may be TRBD1 or TRBD2 (5 bases each). Deletions cut 8 bases from V and 4 bases from J, with 12 bases between. The CDR3 runs 12 residues. The germline V gene encodes CDR1 SQVTM and CDR2 ANQGSEA. The CDR3 sequence is CSIGEGYNEQFC. The CDR3 DNA follows: TGCAGCATTGGAGAGGGGTACAATGAGCAGTTCTGC.

This clonotype came up many times. This rearrangement joins TRBV6-6 to TRBJ2-7; no clear D. V lost 1 base and J 5 bases, leaving 3 bases between the germline ends. Germline CDR1 reads MNHNY; CDR2 reads SVGAGI (reference sequence). This CDR3 has 11 amino acids. CDR3 sequence reads: CASSYFNEQYF. The CDR3 DNA sequence: TGTGCCAGCAGTTACTTCAACGAGCAGTACTTC.

The V gene is TRBV5-6, the J gene TRBJ1-1; D remains ambiguous. From germline, CDR1 is SGHDT and CDR2 YYEEEE. V lost 0 bases and J lost 6, with 9 bases in between. The CDR3 runs to 13 residues. The CDR3 protein is CASSLDYAAEAFF. In DNA form, the CDR3 reads TGTGCCAGCAGCTTGGATTACGCCGCTGAAGCTTTCTTT.

A few counts support this clonotype. The J gene is TRBJ2-1, the V gene TRBV12-3 or TRBV12-4, with 8 bases matching TRBD1. V lost 11 bases and J lost 8; bases outside the gene matches: 11. The CDR3 runs 13 residues. CDR3 coding DNA: TGTGCCGCAATGGTGGCAGGGGGCGATGAGCAGTTCTTC. Protein sequence: CAAMVAGGDEQFF.